The sequence of this T cell receptor (beta chain) was determined in a study of regulatory T cells in long-lasting Graves disease. Whole-study context: It was over 5 years of antithyroid drugs, with positive TSH receptor antibodies, that meant persistent Graves' disease.

Described time point: persistent/refractory GD, antithyroid drugs over 5 years with positive TRAb. There was RNA extracted from PBMCs, and the TCR library was made from it. EDTA tubes held 7 to 9 milliliters of peripheral blood from each patient. In this sample, this clonotype turned up a few times. The antigen is unknown. Regarding the study as a whole: Comparison showed that persistent patients shared more public clonotypes (2,741) than new patients (over 950). When disease was persistent, TRBV28, TRBJ1-2 and TRBJ2-5 were the favored segments.

Relying on iRepertoire HTBI primers and Arm-PCR of CDR3 regions, the team built TCR beta libraries. TCRdb reanalysed the multiplex PCR reads using MiXCR and keeps one entry per CDR3 protein. The profile shows fewer than 450,000 distinct CDR3 sequences, 23% of them singletons. With 2 bases removed from V and 2 bases from J, the gap between germline ends came to 10 bases. This CDR3 is 14 amino acids long. The chain is built from TRBV12-3 or TRBV12-4 and TRBJ2-7; D unclear. The sequencing here drew on peripheral blood mononuclear cells (PBMCs), taken when the disease was refractory, from a patient treated with antithyroid drugs. The receptor's source is a female donor with Graves disease. The CDR3 is CASSLSWRTYEQYF. The DNA of the CDR3 is TGTGCCAGCAGTTTATCTTGGCGAACCTACGAGCAGTACTTC.